This T cell receptor (beta chain) emerged from a study of regulatory T cells in long-lasting Graves disease. Study conclusions and caveats: TCR diversity in persistent Graves' patients was below that of newly diagnosed ones. Persistent disease was characterized by preferential usage of TRBV28, TRBJ1-2 and TRBJ2-5.

Libraries of TCR beta came from iRepertoire HTBI primers plus Arm-PCR of CDR3 regions. In the authors' workflow: Across the samples, identification revealed 55 to 80 TRBV and more than twelve TRBJ segments. TCRdb itself ran the multiplex PCR reads through MiXCR, one entry per CDR3 protein. The V and J calls reflect TCRdb's pipeline rather than the authors' work. The sample has 530,000 or so distinct CDR3 sequences; 13% are singletons. Germline loops: CDR1 GTSNPN, CDR2 SVGIG (reference sequence). The CDR3 sequence is 12 residues long. Time point given: newly diagnosed GD, antithyroid drugs for less than 3 months. PBMCs were the source of the RNA used for TCR sequencing. For this clonotype: Its cognate antigen is unknown. A read error may produce the germline difference seen at one junction end.

The same sample was also studied in work on T cells in Graves' hyperthyroidism and ophthalmopathy.

This clonotype was sampled from a man younger than 40 with Graves disease. This rearrangement joins TRBV30 to TRBJ1-4; 8 nucleotides align to TRBD1. This material consisted of peripheral blood mononuclear cells (PBMCs), taken at new diagnosis, from a patient treated with antithyroid drugs. The CDR3 DNA follows: TGTGCCTGGAGTGCAGCCAAGACAGGGGAGGGCTTT. As protein: CAWSAAKTGEGF.